This TCR beta chain was found in a study of monozygotic twins with inflammatory bowel disease. UMIs that included a 6-nucleotide sample barcode were added by template switching, which took place during cDNA synthesis. TCRdb reprocessed the 5' RACE reads and keeps a single row for each CDR3 protein, giving no DNA. The data show 300,000 to 350,000 distinct CDR3 sequences, and the top ten clones hold 2%. Note on this clonotype: Its antigen remains unknown.

Points from the study as a whole: Fewer clonotypes were shared with others by IBD patients than by healthy twins, especially with disease activity.

The CDR3 has 12 amino acids. CDR1 SQVTM and CDR2 ANQGSEA come from the germline V gene. The chain has TRBV29-1 and TRBJ2-1; the TRBD2 assignment by TCRdb is unverifiable without DNA. The clonotype comes from a human donor with ulcerative colitis or Crohn's disease, or a healthy co-twin of an affected twin (not recorded which). Material for sequencing was blood. CDR3 in amino acids: CSVGTSGSVQFF.